Given below is one TCR beta chain in context. This sample was included in a study of blood T cell repertoires in COVID-19. The germline V gene encodes CDR1 SGHAT and CDR2 FQNNGV. The CDR3 length is 14 residues. V lost 3 bases to trimming and J lost 5 bases, with 13 bases between them. Participant ages covered about 18 to 95 years across about two dozen US areas. Profiled with immunoSEQ multiplex PCR; TCRdb holds only in-frame clones, not every one. Of about 140,000 clones in the sample, 84% are singletons; the top ten hold 1.5% to 2%. The V and J genes are TRBV11-2 and TRBJ2-5; tentative D call: TRBD2 (6 bases). The sequence was collected from a woman aged 18-29 years who had been exposed to COVID-19. Sequenced: PBMCs or T cells enriched from blood (not recorded which). CDR3 DNA sequence: TGTGCCAGCAGCTTTGGGGCGGGGAGGGAGACCCAGTACTTC. Protein: CASSFGAGRETQYF. Full variable domain (missing parts from reference TRBV11-2 and TRBJ2-5): EAGVAQSPRYKIIEKRQSVAFWCNPISGHATLYWYQQILGQGPKLLIQFQNNGVVDDSQLPKDRFSAERLKGVDSTLKIQPAKLEDSAVYLCASSFGAGRETQYFGPGTRLLVL.